These 20 T cell receptor beta chains were sequenced from one sample in a study of blood T cells in healthy people across ages. Alongside a J-beta primer mix, a sample-barcoded 5' primer served in a second PCR lasting 7 to 11 cycles. TCRdb passed the 5' RACE reads through MiXCR, listing each CDR3 protein once. The sample holds more than 1,000,000 distinct CDR3 sequences, less than 25% seen once. The sample also formed part of further work on T cells of mothers and their children.

Sequencing input: blood. The origin of the receptors is a girl aged 2-15 years in good health.

The chain joins TRBV29-1 to TRBJ2-6, with D unresolved. Looked up from germline, CDR1 is SQVTM and CDR2 is ANQGSEA. The V gene lost 7 bases and the J gene lost 4 bases, with 11 bases spanning the gap. The CDR3 consists of 13 residues. CDR3 sequence: CSAVDPGANVLTF. For the CDR3, the DNA is TGCAGCGCCGTAGATCCCGGGGCCAACGTCCTGACTTTC.

This clonotype was seen more than once but under ten times. V gene TRBV28 combines with J gene TRBJ1-6; TRBD1 might be the D (5 bases). Germline V gene sequence: CDR1 MDHEN, CDR2 SYDVKM. Trimming left V 6 bases short and J 11 bases short, with 17 bases between. The CDR3 runs 14 residues. The CDR3 spells CASRAGAGFAPLHF. The CDR3 DNA follows: TGTGCCAGCAGAGCCGGGGCCGGATTTGCACCCCTCCACTTT. The variable domain in full, completed from reference TRBV28 and TRBJ1-6, reads DVKVTQSSRYLVKRTGEKVFLECVQDMDHENMFWYRQDPGLGLRLIYFSYDVKMKEKGDIPEGYSVSREKKERFSLILESASTNQTSMYLCASRAGAGFAPLHFGNGTRLTVT.

V gene TRBV12-3 or TRBV12-4 combines with J gene TRBJ2-5; no reliable D call. Gene TRBJ2-1 matches the end of the DNA better, so the J call may be wrong. The CDR3 runs to 12 residues. CDR3 amino acids: CASSFSFHEQFF. In DNA form, the CDR3 reads TGTGCCAGCAGTTTTTCTTTCCATGAGCAGTTCTTC.

The chain is built from TRBV7-9 and TRBJ2-1; TRBD2 matches at 8 bases. The J call may be wrong; the DNA end is better matched by TRBJ2-7. This CDR3 is 14 amino acids long. Per the germline V gene, CDR1 is SEHNR and CDR2 is FQNEAQ (reference sequence). In DNA form, the CDR3 reads TGTGCCAGCAGTCCGGGACTAGAGATCTACGAGCAGTACTTC. Translation: CASSPGLEIYEQYF.

DNA for the CDR3: TGTGCCAGCAGCCAAGAGCGGCAGGGTTTAAACACCATATATTTT. This gives the protein CASSQERQGLNTIYF. The genes are TRBV4-2 and TRBJ1-3; D possibly corresponds to TRBD1 (5 bases). The CDR3 consists of 15 residues. Trimming stripped 0 bases from V and 6 bases from J, with 12 bases between. Germline-derived CDR1 and CDR2 are LGHNA and YNFKEQ.

This rearrangement joins TRBV7-9 to TRBJ2-5; D not certain. The J call may be faulty, since TRBJ2-1 better matches the DNA end. The length of the CDR3 is 15 residues. Germline V gene lookup returns CDR1 SEHNR and CDR2 FQNEAQ (reference sequence). The CDR3 is CASSLALRAAYEQFF. The CDR3 region has the DNA TGTGCCAGCAGCTTAGCGCTTAGGGCAGCCTATGAGCAGTTCTTC.

The chain is built from TRBV15 and TRBJ2-3; 9 nucleotides line up with TRBD2. Per the germline V gene, CDR1 is LNHNV and CDR2 is YYDKDF (reference sequence). This CDR3 is built from 18 residues. The J segment lost 5 bases and the V segment lost 3 bases, leaving 15 bases of the junction unmatched. The DNA of the CDR3 is TGTGCCACCAGCAGGGACTTAGGTTTTAGACTAGCGGAAGATACGCAGTATTTT. Residues: CATSRDLGFRLAEDTQYF. Full variable domain (rest looked up from reference TRBV15 and TRBJ2-3): DAMVIQNPRYQVTQFGKPVTLSCSQTLNHNVMYWYQQKSSQAPKLLFHYYDKDFNNEADTPDNFQSRRPNTSFCFLDIRSPGLGDTAMYLCATSRDLGFRLAEDTQYFGPGTRLTVL.

This clonotype was detected only a few times. This rearrangement joins TRBV4-2 to TRBJ2-3; D remains unclear. CDR1 and CDR2 (germline): LGHNA, YNFKEQ. V lost 7 bases and J 2 bases, leaving 10 bases between the germline ends. This CDR3 has 13 residues. The CDR3 loop reads CASKSYITDTQYF. The CDR3 DNA sequence: TGTGCCAGCAAATCGTATATCACAGATACGCAGTATTTT.

This clonotype was picked up a small number of times. This rearrangement joins TRBV7-3 to TRBJ1-1; 8 positions match TRBD1. The germline V gene encodes CDR1 SGHTA and CDR2 FQGTGA. J gave up 5 bases and V 2 bases, and 10 bases lay outside the gene matches. The CDR3 sequence is 16 residues long. The CDR3 is CASSLYGQGSITEAFF. CDR3 sequence (DNA): TGTGCCAGCAGCTTATATGGACAGGGTTCTATAACTGAAGCTTTCTTT. The variable domain in full, with the rest retrieved from reference TRBV7-3 and TRBJ1-1, is GAGVSQTPSNKVTEKGKYVELRCDPISGHTALYWYRQSLGQGPEFLIYFQGTGAADDSGLPNDRFFAVRPEGSVSTLKIQRTERGDSAVYLCASSLYGQGSITEAFFGQGTRLTVV.

The rearrangement joins TRBV4-3 to TRBJ2-1; no clear D gene. The CDR3 is 15 residues long. Trimming pared 1 base from V and 2 bases from J, leaving 9 bases between. Germline values: CDR1 LGHNA, CDR2 YSLEER. The CDR3 spells CASSQGRVTYNEQFF. CDR3 sequence (DNA): TGCGCCAGCAGCCAAGGCCGGGTCACCTACAATGAGCAGTTCTTC.

This clonotype showed up just a few times. The rearrangement joins TRBV1 to TRBJ2-3; TRBD2, as called in the table, went unchecked against the DNA. TRBV1 is a documented pseudogene. The CDR3 runs 20 residues. The CDR3 spells CTSSPSSGSGRCSSTDTQYF. In DNA form, the CDR3 reads TGCACCAGCAGCCCTTCGAGCGGTAGCGGGAGGTGTAGCAGCACAGATACGCAGTATTTT.

This clonotype occurred a few times. This chain connects TRBV7-9 to TRBJ2-5; maybe TRBD1 (5 bases). This CDR3 has 12 residues. Trimming took 5 bases from V and 5 from J, leaving 9 bases between them. Germline V gene data show CDR1 as SEHNR and CDR2 as FQNEAQ (reference sequence). The CDR3 reads CASSATVETQYF. CDR3 DNA: TGTGCCAGCAGCGCGACAGTGGAGACCCAGTACTTC.

The chain has TRBV4-2 and TRBJ2-5; D remains unclear. The V gene's germline CDR1 is LGHNA and CDR2 YNFKEQ. The V end was cut by 0 bases, the J end by 2 bases, with 10 bases between. The CDR3 length is 15 residues. The CDR3 is CASSQDLWVQETQYF. The DNA for the CDR3 is TGTGCCAGCAGCCAAGATCTTTGGGTTCAAGAGACCCAGTACTTC.

V usage is TRBV7-6 and J usage is TRBJ2-5, with TRBD2 as a possible D gene (5 bases). Trimming took off 1 base at V and 6 bases at J, with 12 bases between the two ends. The CDR3 totals 14 residues. CDR1 SGHVS and CDR2 FNYEAQ come from the germline V gene. The CDR3 DNA follows: TGTGCCAGCAGCTTAGGTGGTAGCGTGAAGACCCAGTACTTC. Its protein is CASSLGGSVKTQYF.

In its sample, this clonotype was seen a few times. The CDR3 sequence is CASSFRADNEQFF. In nucleotides, the CDR3 is TGTGCCAGCAGCTTCCGGGCGGACAATGAGCAGTTCTTC. The chain joins TRBV7-9 to TRBJ2-1; no clear D. Germline values: CDR1 SEHNR, CDR2 FQNEAQ (reference sequence). There are 13 residues in the CDR3. The V gene lost 3 bases and the J gene lost 5 bases, with 8 bases spanning the gap.

This clonotype has more than one count but fewer than ten. Mismatch with germline at one junction end may stem from a read error. This chain connects TRBV20-1 to TRBJ1-1, with unresolved D. CDR3 length: 12 residues. Germline CDR1 is DFQATT and CDR2 is SNEGSKA (reference sequence). CDR3 DNA sequence: TGCAGTGCTAGACCCACGAACACTGAGGCTTTCTTT. This translates into CSARPTNTEAFF.

The chain joins TRBV7-9 to TRBJ1-4, with unresolved D. The CDR3 has 14 amino acids. The germline CDR1 and CDR2 sequences are SEHNR and FQNEAQ (reference sequence). The V and J ends lost 5 bases and 6 bases respectively, with 13 bases between them. The CDR3 DNA is TGTGCCAGCAGCCTAGGGCGTTCGGATGAAAAACTGTTTTTT. Its translation is CASSLGRSDEKLFF.

This clonotype was observed a few times. Written as DNA, the CDR3 is TGTGCCAGCAGCCCGGTGGACAGGGCTGGAAACACCATATATTTT. Its protein is CASSPVDRAGNTIYF. The chain joins TRBV5-6 to TRBJ1-3, with 8 bases lining up with TRBD1. This CDR3 is built from 15 residues. Trimming cost V 4 bases and J 2 bases; bases outside gene matches: 5. CDR1 and CDR2 (germline): SGHDT, YYEEEE.

This clonotype was seen at least ten times. The rearrangement uses TRBV6-5 and TRBJ2-2; D unresolved. V lost 0 bases and J 1 base, leaving 0 bases between the germline ends. The length of the CDR3 is 13 residues. Germline lookup yields CDR1 MNHEY and CDR2 SVGAGI. CDR3 nucleotide sequence: TGTGCCAGCAGTTACTCGAACACCGGGGAGCTGTTTTTT. It codes for CASSYSNTGELFF.

The chain is built from TRBV6-1 and TRBJ2-3, with 11 bases identical to TRBD2. Losses at the gene ends were 6 bases for V and 10 bases for J; bases not matched to a gene: 15. The germline gives CDR1 MNHNS, CDR2 SASEGT. This CDR3 has 16 residues. The CDR3 DNA follows: TGTGCCAGCAGCCAGACTAGCGGGAAGCCCTCAACGGCGCAGTATTTT. Translating it yields CASSQTSGKPSTAQYF.